The clone carrying this TCR beta chain was counted once. What it recognizes is unknown. The libraries were made with immunoSEQ v3. Each library reached 2 million or so read pairs, or about 4.5-6.5 million at deep level. Profiling relied on immunoSEQ multiplex PCR, and the TCRdb table lists in-frame clones only, not all of them. The sample has about 43,000 clones; around 80% are singletons. There are 15 residues in the CDR3. Germline V lookup: CDR1 MNHEY, CDR2 SMNVEV (reference sequence). V lost 3 bases and J 6 bases, leaving 15 bases between the germline ends. The sample is drawn from a study of TIL therapy for anti-PD-1-resistant metastatic lung cancer. Study context: Progressing patients received lymphodepletion, expanded TIL infusion and IL-2. Half of patients were current or former smokers.

Time point described: pre-treatment sample, taken before nivolumab and TIL therapy. Study-level results: The baseline peripheral repertoire was partially replaced by infused TIL clonotypes that later decayed.

V is TRBV27 and J is TRBJ1-5; D is unresolved. The sample was blood, taken at baseline. The TCR originated in a man aged 65 to 79 with non-small cell lung cancer. In DNA, the CDR3 is TGTGCCAGCAGTTTTAAGGGTAACGCAATTCAGCCCCAGCATTTT. Residues: CASSFKGNAIQPQHF.